This T cell receptor beta chain was sequenced in a study of T cells in Graves' hyperthyroidism and ophthalmopathy. Overall study findings and caveats: Most thyroid clonotypes expanded above 0.001 were also detected in blood.

The CDR3 loop spans 16 amino acids. The germline CDR1 and CDR2 sequences are SGHKS and YYEKEE (reference sequence). The J segment lost 3 bases and the V segment lost 4 bases, leaving 10 bases of the junction unmatched. TCR beta CDR3 region amplification was performed from RNA transcripts. The TCR CDR3 first-round RT-PCR relied on the HTBI primer set. TCRdb re-called the multiplex PCR reads with MiXCR, one entry per CDR3 protein. The sample consists of about 360,000 distinct CDR3 sequences, around 13% of them appearing once. This clonotype was found many times. Its antigen is unidentified. Graves' hyperthyroidism was deemed stable absent ophthalmopathy progression within 18 months.

Specimen: blood. The chain is built from TRBV5-5 and TRBJ2-1; 7 bases fit TRBD1. This sequence originates from a woman younger than 35 with Graves' hyperthyroidism. CDR3 sequence: CASSTTSRGIYNEQFF. CDR3 nucleotide sequence: TGTGCCAGCAGCACAACCTCCAGGGGGATCTACAATGAGCAGTTCTTC. The full variable domain, its missing parts supplied by reference TRBV5-5 and TRBJ2-1, is DAGVTQSPTHLIKTRGQQVTLRCSPISGHKSVSWYQQVLGQGPQFIFQYYEKEERGRGNFPDRFSARQFPNYSSELNVNALLLGDSALYLCASSTTSRGIYNEQFFGPGTRLTVL.